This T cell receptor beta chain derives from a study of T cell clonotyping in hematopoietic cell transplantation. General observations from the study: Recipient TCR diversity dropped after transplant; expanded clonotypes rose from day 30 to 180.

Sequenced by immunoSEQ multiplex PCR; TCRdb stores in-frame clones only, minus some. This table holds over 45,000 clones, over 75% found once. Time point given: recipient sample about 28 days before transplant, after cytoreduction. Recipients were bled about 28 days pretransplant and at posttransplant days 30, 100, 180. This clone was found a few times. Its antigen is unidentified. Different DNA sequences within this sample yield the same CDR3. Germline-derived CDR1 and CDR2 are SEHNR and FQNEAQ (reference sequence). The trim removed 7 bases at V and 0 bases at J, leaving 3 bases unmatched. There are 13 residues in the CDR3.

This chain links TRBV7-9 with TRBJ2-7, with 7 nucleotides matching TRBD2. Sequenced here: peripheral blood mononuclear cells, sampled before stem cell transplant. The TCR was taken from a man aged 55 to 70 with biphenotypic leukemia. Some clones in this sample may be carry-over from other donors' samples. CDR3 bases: TGTGCCAGCAAGGGCGGGAGCTCCTACGAGCAGTACTTC. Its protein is CASKGGSSYEQYF.